This T cell receptor beta chain was recorded in a study of CXCR3-negative and CXCR3-positive naive CD8 T cells. Study-level background: Approximately 140 million TRB reads in total, about 1.5 +/- 0.3 million per library. Study-wide results and caveats: Naive cells that were CXCR3-negative or CXCR3-positive used TRBV-TRBJ genes alike, while memory cells diverged.

Germline values: CDR1 SQVTM, CDR2 ANQGSEA. This CDR3 spans 14 amino acids. Points on this clonotype: Its antigen is as yet unknown.

Researchers prepared the TRB cDNA libraries using 5' RACE with UMI labels. With the 5' RACE reads reprocessed, TCRdb shows one record per CDR3 protein and no DNA. Its clone listing holds some 67,000 distinct CDR3 sequences. The chain has TRBV29-1 and TRBJ1-2. The sequencing sample was made of naive CXCR3- CD8+ T cells from blood. Subset indicated: CD45RO-CCR7+CD27+CD95- naive CD8+ T cells lacking CXCR3 (TNR3-). The receptor comes from a human donor in good health. Some clones in this sample may be carry-over from other donors' samples. Here the CDR3 reads CSVVDREVNYGYTF. The variable domain in full, with the rest retrieved from reference TRBV29-1 and TRBJ1-2, is SAVISQKPSRDICQRGTSLTIQCQVDSQVTMMFWYRQQPGQSLTLIATANQGSEATYESGFVIDKFPISRPNLTFSTLTVSNMSPEDSSIYLCSVVDREVNYGYTFGSGTRLTVV.